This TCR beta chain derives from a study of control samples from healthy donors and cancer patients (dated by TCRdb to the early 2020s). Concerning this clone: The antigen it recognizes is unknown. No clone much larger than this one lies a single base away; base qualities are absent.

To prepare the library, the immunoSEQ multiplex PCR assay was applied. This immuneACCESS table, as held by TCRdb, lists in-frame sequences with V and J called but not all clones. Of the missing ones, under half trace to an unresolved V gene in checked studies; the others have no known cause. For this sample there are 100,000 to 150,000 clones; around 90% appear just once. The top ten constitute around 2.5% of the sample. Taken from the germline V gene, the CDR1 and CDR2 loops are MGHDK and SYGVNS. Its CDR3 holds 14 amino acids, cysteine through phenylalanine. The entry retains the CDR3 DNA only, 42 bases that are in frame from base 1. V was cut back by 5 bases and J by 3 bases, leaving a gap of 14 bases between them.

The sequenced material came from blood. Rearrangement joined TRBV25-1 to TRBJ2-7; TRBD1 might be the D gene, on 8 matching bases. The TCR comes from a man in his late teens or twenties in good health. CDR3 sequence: CASSKQGGNYEQYF. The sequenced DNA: TGTGCCAGCAGTAAACAGGGGGGGAACTACGAGCAGTACTTC.